A selection of T cell receptor beta chains follows, all from one sample in a study of blood T cells in healthy people across ages. TCRdb reprocessed the 5' RACE reads with MiXCR, giving one entry per CDR3 protein. The sample shows approximately 490,000 distinct CDR3 sequences, more than 20% of them seen only once. These data were also filed under a second study, of T cells of mothers and their children.

Sequenced sample: blood. Receptors originate from a boy aged 10-17 years in good health. Both conserved end residues are part of each CDR3. The D gene is left open where the match is weak. The listing skips clone size in some rows; elsewhere it reads once, few, many or a size class.

CDR3nt: TGTGCCACCAGTGACCCCGCCGGGACAGGGGGGTACGAGCAGTACTTC; CDR3aa: CATSDPAGTGGYEQYF; abundance: many; j_gene: TRBJ2-7; v_gene: TRBV24-1; d_gene: TRBD1
CDR3nt: TGTGCCAGCAGTCACGGAACCAATGAGCAGTTCTTC; CDR3aa: CASSHGTNEQFF; abundance: few; j_gene: TRBJ2-1; v_gene: TRBV12-3/TRBV12-4; d_gene: NA
CDR3nt: TGTGCTAGTGGGACAGGGACGGGGAACACTGAAGCTTTCTTT; CDR3aa: CASGTGTGNTEAFF; abundance: few; j_gene: TRBJ1-1; v_gene: TRBV12-5; d_gene: TRBD1
CDR3nt: TGCGCCAGCAGCCTCCTTGCTGGCGGGGTGAACACCGGGGAGCTGTTTTTT; CDR3aa: CASSLLAGGVNTGELFF; abundance: NA; j_gene: TRBJ2-2; v_gene: TRBV4-1; d_gene: NA
CDR3nt: TGCAGTGCTTCCAGACTAGCGGGGGGCCGAGAGACCCAGTACTTC; CDR3aa: CSASRLAGGRETQYF; abundance: few; j_gene: TRBJ2-5; v_gene: TRBV20-1; d_gene: TRBD2
CDR3nt: TGCGCCAGCAGCTCCGGACAGCAGGCAACTAATGAAAAACTGTTTTTT; CDR3aa: CASSSGQQATNEKLFF; abundance: NA; j_gene: TRBJ1-4; v_gene: TRBV5-1; d_gene: NA
CDR3nt: TGTGCCAGCAGCGTAGCCGGGACTAGCGGGATCTACGAGCAGTACTTC; CDR3aa: CASSVAGTSGIYEQYF; abundance: few; j_gene: TRBJ2-7; v_gene: TRBV9; d_gene: TRBD2
CDR3nt: TGTGCCAGCAGCCCCCTAGGGGCTGATGAAAAACTGTTTTTT; CDR3aa: CASSPLGADEKLFF; abundance: few; j_gene: TRBJ1-4; v_gene: TRBV4-2; d_gene: NA
CDR3nt: TGTGCCAGCAGTCCCTCCGGGACAGGAGGGGATACGCAGTATTTT; CDR3aa: CASSPSGTGGDTQYF; abundance: NA; j_gene: TRBJ2-3; v_gene: TRBV6-2/TRBV6-3; d_gene: TRBD1
CDR3nt: TGCAGTGCCCCCCGGACTAGCGGGAGTTTCTACGAGCAGTACTTC; CDR3aa: CSAPRTSGSFYEQYF; abundance: NA; j_gene: TRBJ2-7; v_gene: TRBV20-1; d_gene: TRBD2
CDR3nt: TGTGCCAGCAGTGATTTTACGGGAACGGTCTATTATCAGCCCCAGCATTTT; CDR3aa: CASSDFTGTVYYQPQHF; abundance: NA; j_gene: TRBJ1-5; v_gene: TRBV2; d_gene: NA
CDR3nt: TGTGCCAGCGTTGACAGGTGGGACACTGAAGCTTTCTTT; CDR3aa: CASVDRWDTEAFF; abundance: NA; j_gene: TRBJ1-1; v_gene: TRBV7-9; d_gene: NA
CDR3nt: TGTGCCAGTAGTATATGGGGGGGGCCGAACACCGGGGAGCTGTTTTTT; CDR3aa: CASSIWGGPNTGELFF; abundance: NA; j_gene: TRBJ2-2; v_gene: TRBV19; d_gene: NA
CDR3nt: TGTGCCAGCAGCCAAAGGGTCACTAGCAGATACACCGGGGAGCTGTTTTTT; CDR3aa: CASSQRVTSRYTGELFF; abundance: NA; j_gene: TRBJ2-2; v_gene: TRBV4-2; d_gene: NA
CDR3nt: TGTGCCAGCAGTTTCACGCCGCGCAATGAGCAGTTCTTC; CDR3aa: CASSFTPRNEQFF; abundance: few; j_gene: TRBJ2-1; v_gene: TRBV12-3/TRBV12-4; d_gene: NA
CDR3nt: TGTGCCAGCAGCTTAGTCCAGGGCAGGAATACGCAGTATTTT; CDR3aa: CASSLVQGRNTQYF; abundance: NA; j_gene: TRBJ2-3; v_gene: TRBV11-2; d_gene: NA
CDR3nt: TGCAGTGCGTCAGCGGTCTCCTACGAGCAGTACTTC; CDR3aa: CSASAVSYEQYF; abundance: few; j_gene: TRBJ2-7; v_gene: TRBV20-1; d_gene: NA
CDR3nt: TGCAGTGCTGGACAGGGGGCGAAGAAAGAAAAACTGTTTTTT; CDR3aa: CSAGQGAKKEKLFF; abundance: once; j_gene: TRBJ1-4; v_gene: TRBV20-1; d_gene: TRBD1